One and the same sample provided the 24 T cell receptor beta chains below, sequenced in a study of blood T cell repertoires in COVID-19. Assay: immunoSEQ multiplex PCR; the TCRdb copy retains only in-frame clones and omits some. The sample lists around 180,000 clones, 80% occurring once. The material sequenced was peripheral blood. Receptor source: a man between 65 and 80 years old with active or convalescent COVID-19.

The V and J genes are TRBV19 and TRBJ2-1, with 8 bases that match TRBD1. Germline CDR1 LNHDA, CDR2 SQIVND (reference sequence). With 7 bases clipped from V and 2 bases from J, the junction kept 10 bases outside the gene matches. The CDR3 sequence is 16 residues long. Written as DNA, the CDR3 is TGTGCCAGTATTAATTACCCAGGGGGCGCCTACAATGAGCAGTTCTTC. It encodes CASINYPGGAYNEQFF. The whole variable domain, remainder taken from reference TRBV19 and TRBJ2-1, is DGGITQSPKYLFRKEGQNVTLSCEQNLNHDAMYWYRQDPGQGLRLIYYSQIVNDFQKGDIAEGYSVSREKKESFPLTVTSAQKNPTAFYLCASINYPGGAYNEQFFGPGTRLTVL.

This clone turned up a few times. This sequence joins TRBV4-3 and TRBJ2-6; D is ambiguous. Looked up from germline, CDR1 is LGHNA and CDR2 is YSLEER. Trimming cost V 0 bases and J 0 bases, with 12 bases left between them. This CDR3 comprises 18 residues. As DNA, the CDR3 is TGCGCCAGCAGCCAAGAAACCCCGGGTAGCTCTGGGGCCAACGTCCTGACTTTC. Its translation is CASSQETPGSSGANVLTF.

CDR3 sequence reads: CASGPGQGLPGNTIYF. The DNA of the CDR3 is TGTGCCAGCGGACCGGGACAGGGACTCCCTGGAAACACCATATATTTT. This chain joins TRBV25-1 and TRBJ1-3, with TRBD1 identical over 9 bases. Unmatched junction bases numbered 10, after V lost 8 bases and J lost 2 bases. CDR1 and CDR2 (germline): MGHDK, SYGVNS. This CDR3 is built from 16 residues.

The V gene is TRBV19, the J gene TRBJ1-2; D uncertain. Per germline, CDR1 LNHDA and CDR2 SQIVND (reference sequence). The length of the CDR3 is 12 residues. V lost 3 bases to trimming and J lost 5 bases, with 7 bases between them. The CDR3 spells CASSIGQYGYTF. The CDR3 DNA sequence: TGTGCCAGTAGTATTGGGCAATATGGCTACACCTTC.

The rearrangement links TRBV7-9 to TRBJ2-7; 9 bases line up with TRBD1. V was pared by 3 bases and J by 6 bases, with 9 bases of the junction left unmatched. Looked up from germline, CDR1 is SEHNR and CDR2 is FQNEAQ (reference sequence). This CDR3 is built from 15 residues. For the CDR3, the DNA is TGTGCCAGCAGCTTCTGGGACAGGGTACGAGTCGAGCAGTACTTC. Amino acid sequence: CASSFWDRVRVEQYF.

V gene TRBV21-1 combines with J gene TRBJ2-7; TRBD2 reflects the table's D call only, with no check against the DNA. TRBV21-1 counts as a pseudogene. The CDR3 contains 12 residues. The CDR3 DNA follows: TGTGCCAGCAGCACGGCGGCCTACGAGCAGTACTTC. It codes for CASSTAAYEQYF.

This clone has only one observation. This chain connects TRBV6-9 to TRBJ2-5; 8 bases fit TRBD1. This CDR3 contains 14 residues. CDR1 MNHGY and CDR2 SVAAGI come from the germline V gene. V was clipped by 4 bases and J by 5 bases; unmatched bases: 6. The CDR3 nucleotides read TGTGCCAGCAGTTCCTCGACAGGGGCGGAGACCCAGTACTTC. This gives the protein CASSSSTGAETQYF.

Only a few counts were recorded for this clone. This chain connects TRBV5-4 to TRBJ2-7, with TRBD2 matching over 7 bases. This CDR3 comprises 15 residues. CDR1 is SGHNT, CDR2 YYREEE, per germline (reference sequence). Losses at the gene ends were 3 bases for V and 0 bases for J; bases not matched to a gene: 6. The CDR3 sequence: CASSSGASGSYEQYF. CDR3 in DNA: TGTGCCAGCAGCTCTGGCGCTAGCGGCTCCTACGAGCAGTACTTC.

The chain couples TRBV7-2 to TRBJ2-3; D is perhaps TRBD1 (7 bases). Trimming took off 7 bases at V and 5 bases at J, with 19 bases between the two ends. Germline V gene data show CDR1 as SGHTA and CDR2 as FQGNSA. The CDR3 contains 15 residues. CDR3 DNA sequence: TGTGCCAGCATCCCTTTGGGGCAGGGGGGAGATACGCAGTATTTT. This translates into CASIPLGQGGDTQYF.

This clone occurred once. This rearrangement joins TRBV6-5 to TRBJ1-5, with D tentatively TRBD1 (6 bases). V was clipped by 6 bases and J by 7 bases, with 19 bases between them. The CDR3 consists of 15 residues. Germline values: CDR1 MNHEY, CDR2 SVGAGI. This CDR3 is CASSYSRGAGQPQHF. The CDR3 coding sequence is TGTGCCAGCAGCTACAGCCGGGGGGCGGGACAGCCCCAGCATTTT.

The chain recombines TRBV7-2 with TRBJ2-1, with a weak D call TRBD2 (5 bases). V was pared by 3 bases and J by 8 bases, with 11 bases between. The CDR3 has 13 amino acids. Germline V lookup: CDR1 SGHTA, CDR2 FQGNSA. CDR3 amino acids: CASSLAKGDEQFF. In DNA form, the CDR3 reads TGTGCCAGCAGCTTGGCGAAGGGAGATGAGCAGTTCTTC.

The chain carries TRBV19 and TRBJ2-3, with 7 bases matching TRBD1. Germline values: CDR1 LNHDA, CDR2 SQIVND (reference sequence). V was clipped by 7 bases and J by 0 bases; unmatched bases: 7. The CDR3 spans 15 residues. This CDR3 is CASNTGTASTDTQYF. The CDR3 DNA reads as TGTGCCAGTAACACCGGGACAGCTAGCACAGATACGCAGTATTTT.

J is TRBJ1-4 and V is TRBV2, with 10 bases identical to TRBD1. Per germline, CDR1 SNHLY and CDR2 FYNNEI. The V and J ends lost 4 bases and 16 bases, in that order; junction bases with no gene match: 9. The CDR3 extends over 13 amino acids. The DNA for the CDR3 is TGTGCCAGCAGTGCAGGGACAGGGGCTCTCCCGTTTTTT. Translated, it gives CASSAGTGALPFF.

The gene calls are TRBV5-1 and TRBJ1-1; 8 bases fit TRBD1. The CDR3 sequence is 17 residues long. With 0 bases clipped from V and 4 bases from J, the junction kept 11 bases outside the gene matches. CDR1 SGHRS and CDR2 YFSETQ come from the germline V gene. CDR3 sequence (DNA): TGCGCCAGCAGCTTGGTTCCCGCGACAGGGGTGATCACTGAAGCTTTCTTT. It is translated as CASSLVPATGVITEAFF.

This chain links TRBV18 with TRBJ2-3, with TRBD1 matching over 9 bases. The CDR3 spans 16 residues. The V gene's germline CDR1 is KGHSH and CDR2 LQKENI. V dropped 3 bases and J dropped 2; count of bases not matched to a gene: 6. The CDR3 DNA reads TGTGCCAGCTCACCGACCCGGGACAGGGACACAGATACGCAGTATTTT. It specifies CASSPTRDRDTDTQYF.

This chain joins TRBV6-6 and TRBJ2-7, with D unclear. V was pared by 7 bases and J by 9 bases, with 13 bases between. This CDR3 is 11 amino acids long. The germline V gene has CDR1 MNHNY and CDR2 SVGAGI (reference sequence). The CDR3 here is CASTLGEVQYF. Written as DNA, the CDR3 is TGTGCCAGCACCCTCGGAGAGGTGCAGTACTTC.

The chain has TRBV4-2 and TRBJ2-5, with TRBD2 matching over 7 bases. CDR1 is LGHNA, CDR2 YNFKEQ, per germline. V was clipped by 1 base and J by 0 bases; unmatched bases: 11. The CDR3 has 18 residues. Written as DNA, the CDR3 is TGTGCCAGCAGCCAAGGGCAGGCTAGCGGAAGAAACCAAGAGACCCAGTACTTC. Translating gives CASSQGQASGRNQETQYF.

The chain is built from TRBV4-2 and TRBJ2-7; 11 bases fit TRBD2. The ends lost 0 bases at V and 3 bases at J; junction bases unmatched: 1. The V gene's germline CDR1 is LGHNA and CDR2 YNFKEQ. CDR3 length equals 15 residues. CDR3 protein: CASSQDLAGGYEQYF. The CDR3 nucleotides are TGTGCCAGCAGCCAAGACCTAGCGGGGGGCTACGAGCAGTACTTC.

The chain recombines TRBV5-1 with TRBJ2-5; 8 bases are a match to TRBD2. The germline gives CDR1 SGHRS, CDR2 YFSETQ. The V segment lost 0 bases and the J segment 1 base; nucleotides outside the gene matches: 8. The CDR3 contains 17 residues. The CDR3 DNA is TGCGCCAGCAGCTTGGCCGGGTCCAGCGGGAGCCAAGAGACCCAGTACTTC. As protein: CASSLAGSSGSQETQYF. The full variable domain, with the rest looked up from reference TRBV5-1 and TRBJ2-5, is KAGVTQTPRYLIKTRGQQVTLSCSPISGHRSVSWYQQTPGQGLQFLFEYFSETQRNKGNFPGRFSGRQFSNSRSEMNVSTLELGDSALYLCASSLAGSSGSQETQYFGPGTRLLVL.

The chain employs TRBV5-1 and TRBJ2-2; TRBD1 aligns across 7 bases. Per the germline V gene, CDR1 is SGHRS and CDR2 is YFSETQ. The trim removed 4 bases at V and 6 bases at J, leaving 12 bases unmatched. The CDR3 runs to 16 residues. This CDR3 reads CASSPSSTGTAGELFF. CDR3 nucleotides: TGCGCCAGCAGCCCCTCTTCTACGGGGACAGCCGGGGAGCTGTTTTTT.

The chain is built from TRBV7-2 and TRBJ1-4; tentative D call: TRBD1 (6 bases). V lost 5 bases and J 5 bases, leaving 21 bases between the germline ends. CDR3 length: 17 amino acids. Germline values: CDR1 SGHTA, CDR2 FQGNSA. The CDR3: CASSQPGTDRWNEKLFF. DNA of the CDR3: TGTGCCAGCAGCCAGCCAGGTACCGACAGGTGGAATGAAAAACTGTTTTTT. The whole variable domain, remainder taken from reference TRBV7-2 and TRBJ1-4, is GAGVSQSPSNKVTEKGKDVELRCDPISGHTALYWYRQSLGQGLEFLIYFQGNSAPDKSGLPSDRFSAERTGGSVSTLTIQRTQQEDSAVYLCASSQPGTDRWNEKLFFGSGTQLSVL.

The V gene is TRBV7-2, the J gene TRBJ2-1; weak D call: TRBD1 (6 bases). The V end lost 4 bases, the J end lost 8 bases, and 12 bases lay between the germline ends. The germline V gene has CDR1 SGHTA and CDR2 FQGNSA. This CDR3 has 13 amino acids. CDR3 amino acids: CASSSARGYEQFF. For the CDR3, the DNA is TGTGCCAGCAGCTCGGCTAGGGGGTATGAGCAGTTCTTC.

The chain employs TRBV5-1 and TRBJ1-2; perhaps TRBD1 as D (5 bases). CDR1 is SGHRS and CDR2 is YFSETQ in the germline V gene. The CDR3 runs to 15 residues. The germline V and J ends were trimmed by 1 base and 7 bases, with 17 bases remaining between them. The CDR3 protein is CASSLLVSGSGGYTF. CDR3 nucleotide sequence: TGCGCCAGCAGCTTGTTAGTTTCAGGGTCGGGTGGCTACACCTTC. The variable domain in full, completed from reference TRBV5-1 and TRBJ1-2, reads KAGVTQTPRYLIKTRGQQVTLSCSPISGHRSVSWYQQTPGQGLQFLFEYFSETQRNKGNFPGRFSGRQFSNSRSEMNVSTLELGDSALYLCASSLLVSGSGGYTFGSGTRLTVV.

J is TRBJ1-4 and V is TRBV2; D not resolved. Germline assignment: CDR1 SNHLY and CDR2 FYNNEI. V was trimmed by 2 bases and J by 3 bases, leaving 10 bases between them. The CDR3 has 15 residues. CDR3 region: CASSENGLSNEKLFF. DNA for the CDR3: TGTGCCAGCAGTGAAAACGGGTTATCTAATGAAAAACTGTTTTTT. Full variable domain (outside the CDR3, taken from reference TRBV2 and TRBJ1-4): EPEVTQTPSHQVTQMGQEVILRCVPISNHLYFYWYRQILGQKVEFLVSFYNNEISEKSEIFDDQFSVERPDGSNFTLKIRSTKLEDSAMYFCASSENGLSNEKLFFGSGTQLSVL.